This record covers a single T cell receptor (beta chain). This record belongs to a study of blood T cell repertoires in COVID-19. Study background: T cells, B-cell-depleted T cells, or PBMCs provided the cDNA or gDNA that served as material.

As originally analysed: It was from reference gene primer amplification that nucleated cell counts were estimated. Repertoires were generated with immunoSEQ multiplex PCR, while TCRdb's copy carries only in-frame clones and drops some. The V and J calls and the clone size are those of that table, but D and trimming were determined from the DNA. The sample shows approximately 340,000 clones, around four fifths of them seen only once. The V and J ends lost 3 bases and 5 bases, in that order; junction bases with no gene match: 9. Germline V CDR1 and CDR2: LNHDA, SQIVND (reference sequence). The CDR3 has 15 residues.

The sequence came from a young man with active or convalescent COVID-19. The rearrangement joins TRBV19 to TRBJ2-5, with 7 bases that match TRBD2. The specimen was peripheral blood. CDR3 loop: CASSMKGREWETQYF. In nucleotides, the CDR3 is TGTGCCAGTAGTATGAAGGGGCGGGAGTGGGAGACCCAGTACTTC.